A single sample is the source of the 14 T cell receptor beta chains below, sequenced in a study of CD8+CD57+ T cells in acquired aplastic anemia. Investigators profiled TCR beta VDJ and CDR3 from genomic DNA template. TCRdb re-called the reads through MiXCR, storing one row per CDR3 protein. The table lists about 200,000 distinct CDR3 sequences, 34% of them singletons, with roughly 1.1% in the top ten. The specimen was sorted CD4+, CD8+, or CD8+CD57+ T cells (not recorded which) from PBMCs. Receptors were obtained from a human donor in good health, serving as a control.

CDR3 in amino acids: CASSLKDTQYF. The CDR3 coding sequence is TGTGCCAGCAGCCTAAAAGATACGCAGTATTTT. The J gene is TRBJ2-3, the V gene TRBV2; D gene ambiguous. Germline V gene sequence: CDR1 SNHLY, CDR2 FYNNEI. This CDR3 comprises 11 residues. The germline V and J ends were trimmed by 6 bases and 5 bases, with 6 bases remaining between them.

At least ten counts were recorded for this clonotype. The genes are TRBV2 and TRBJ2-1, with D maybe TRBD1 (6 bases). The CDR3 has 14 residues. Germline CDR1 is SNHLY and CDR2 is FYNNEI. V was pared by 6 bases and J by 10 bases, with 19 bases between. CDR3 in DNA: TGTGCCAGCAGCCGGGGACACAGGCTGGGAGAGCAGTTCTTC. Its protein is CASSRGHRLGEQFF. Variable domain in full (rest from reference TRBV2 and TRBJ2-1): EPEVTQTPSHQVTQMGQEVILRCVPISNHLYFYWYRQILGQKVEFLVSFYNNEISEKSEIFDDQFSVERPDGSNFTLKIRSTKLEDSAMYFCASSRGHRLGEQFFGPGTRLTVL.

This clonotype has only a few counts. V usage is TRBV3-1 and J usage is TRBJ1-2; 9 bases are a match to TRBD1. Germline V gene sequence: CDR1 LGHDT, CDR2 YNNKEL (reference sequence). The junction had 13 bases not matched to a gene; V was cut back by 4 bases and J by 7 bases. The CDR3 consists of 16 residues. The CDR3 DNA reads as TGTGCCAGCAGCCTCCGGGACAGGGTAGAATTGGGTGGCTACACCTTC. Translating gives CASSLRDRVELGGYTF.

The sample holds a few counts of this clonotype. The CDR3 reads CASSYRQKGSYDNEQFF. Written as DNA, the CDR3 is TGTGCCAGCAGTTACCGACAAAAGGGTTCTTACGACAATGAGCAGTTCTTC. The J gene is TRBJ2-1, the V gene TRBV25-1; D is uncertain. The germline gives CDR1 MGHDK, CDR2 SYGVNS. This CDR3 comprises 17 residues. V was cut by 5 bases and J by 5 bases, with 22 bases left in between.

The chain couples TRBV20-1 to TRBJ2-7; 12 bases map to TRBD2. This CDR3 has 12 amino acids. With V trimmed by 1 base and J by 12 bases, 4 bases remained unmatched. Germline assignment: CDR1 DFQATT and CDR2 SNEGSKA (reference sequence). The CDR3, as DNA: TGCAGTGCTAGAGTCGAGACTAGCGGGAGGTACTTC. It specifies CSARVETSGRYF.

This clonotype was picked up many times. The chain is built from TRBV2 and TRBJ1-6; D uncertain. The V gene lost 2 bases and the J gene lost 1 base, with 9 bases spanning the gap. The CDR3 totals 16 residues. Germline V gene sequence: CDR1 SNHLY, CDR2 FYNNEI. The CDR3 here is CASSEWASSYNSPLHF. CDR3 nucleotides: TGTGCCAGCAGTGAATGGGCCAGTTCCTATAATTCACCCCTCCACTTT. The variable domain in full, completed from reference TRBV2 and TRBJ1-6, reads EPEVTQTPSHQVTQMGQEVILRCVPISNHLYFYWYRQILGQKVEFLVSFYNNEISEKSEIFDDQFSVERPDGSNFTLKIRSTKLEDSAMYFCASSEWASSYNSPLHFGNGTRLTVT.

At least ten counts were recorded for this clonotype. The CDR3 DNA reads as TGCAGTGCGGTCGGCGACACCGGGGAGCTGTTTTTT. This translates into CSAVGDTGELFF. V is TRBV20-1 and J is TRBJ2-2; D ambiguous. The germline V and J ends were trimmed by 6 bases and 3 bases, with 8 bases remaining between them. Germline CDR1 and CDR2: DFQATT and SNEGSKA (reference sequence). This CDR3 contains 12 residues.

V usage is TRBV5-1 and J usage is TRBJ2-1, with D perhaps TRBD1 (5 bases). V was trimmed by 6 bases and J by 7 bases, leaving 11 bases between them. The germline gives CDR1 SGHRS, CDR2 YFSETQ. This CDR3 region has 12 residues. The CDR3 loop reads CASNKGLNEQFF. CDR3 nucleotides: TGCGCCAGCAACAAGGGGCTTAATGAGCAGTTCTTC.

The chain couples TRBV10-3 to TRBJ1-2; no clear D. Germline lookup yields CDR1 ENHRY and CDR2 SYGVKD. V was shortened by 3 bases and J by 6 bases, with 14 bases between the two germline ends. The CDR3 has 14 amino acids. CDR3 sequence (DNA): TGTGCCATCAGTGAAATAGCGGGCGACGATGGCTACACCTTC. As protein: CAISEIAGDDGYTF.

This clonotype has a handful of counts. The chain is built from TRBV20-1 and TRBJ2-1, with TRBD2 as a possible D gene (5 bases). Germline V gives CDR1 DFQATT, CDR2 SNEGSKA (reference sequence). V shed 6 bases and J shed 9 bases, with 18 bases lying between them. The CDR3 is 13 residues long. This CDR3 is CSATIGSFSEQFF. CDR3 in DNA: TGCAGTGCGACGATAGGGAGTTTCAGTGAGCAGTTCTTC.

This clonotype was recorded many times. This chain uses TRBV2 with TRBJ2-1; 10 nucleotides agree with TRBD2. The CDR3 sequence is 13 residues long. Germline-derived CDR1 and CDR2 are SNHLY and FYNNEI. V lost 4 bases to trimming and J lost 12 bases; unmatched junction nucleotides: 6. Written as DNA, the CDR3 is TGTGCCAGCAGTGGTCTAGCGGGAGTTTCGCAGTTCTTC. Protein product: CASSGLAGVSQFF.

CDR3 protein: CASSSNLRDRREEQYF. CDR3 coding DNA: TGTGCCAGCAGCTCAAACCTCCGGGACAGGAGGGAGGAGCAGTACTTC. The V call is TRBV11-2, the J call TRBJ2-7, with TRBD1 matching over 8 bases. With V trimmed by 4 bases and J by 7 bases, 15 bases remained unmatched. The length of the CDR3 is 16 residues. Per germline, CDR1 SGHAT and CDR2 FQNNGV.

Comment on this clonotype: Possible read error: a much larger clone is one base away. This chain uses TRBV4-1 with TRBJ2-3; D unresolved. The CDR3 consists of 12 residues. The germline V gene has CDR1 MGHRA and CDR2 YSYEKL. CDR3 region: CASSPTGDAQYF. CDR3 in DNA: TGCGCCAGCAGCCCAACCGGAGATGCGCAGTATTTT.

This clonotype was recorded at least ten times. V and J are TRBV6-6 and TRBJ1-2; 7 bases line up with TRBD1. Germline V CDR1 and CDR2: MNHNY, SVGAGI (reference sequence). The CDR3 contains 15 residues. The V segment lost 2 bases and the J segment 4 bases; nucleotides outside the gene matches: 7. The CDR3 region has the DNA TGTGCCAGCAGTTACCGTGGACAGGATAGCTATGGCTACACCTTC. As protein: CASSYRGQDSYGYTF.